One and the same sample provided the 21 T cell receptor beta chains below, sequenced in a study of response to subunit inactivated influenza vaccine. TCRdb reprocessed the RT-PCR reads with MiXCR, giving one entry per CDR3 protein. The sample lists a few hundred thousand distinct CDR3 sequences; 20% to 25% were seen once. Material: PBMCs from blood, obtained about 19 months after vaccination. All receptors come from a man aged 50 to 69 who received an inactivated influenza vaccine.

The rearrangement uses TRBV24-1 and TRBJ2-2, with D perhaps matching TRBD1 (5 bases). V lost 7 bases and J lost 10, with 15 bases in between. This CDR3 region has 13 residues. From germline, CDR1 is KGHDR and CDR2 SFDVKD. CDR3 residues: CATRKDNSEELFF. The CDR3 DNA reads TGTGCCACCAGGAAGGACAATTCCGAGGAGCTGTTTTTT.

V gene TRBV2 combines with J gene TRBJ1-1, with 7 bases fitting TRBD1. The CDR3 runs to 13 residues. The junction had 6 bases not matched to a gene; V was cut back by 7 bases and J by 4 bases. In germline, CDR1 is SNHLY, CDR2 FYNNEI. The CDR3 bases are TGTGCCAGCAAACTGACAGGGATCACTGAAGCTTTCTTT. Its protein is CASKLTGITEAFF.

This sequence joins TRBV6-2 or TRBV6-3 and TRBJ1-2; D possibly corresponds to TRBD1 (5 bases). In germline, CDR1 is MNHEY, CDR2 SVGEGT. CDR3 length equals 15 residues. Between the trimmed V and J ends, which lost 5 bases and 3 bases, there was a span of 16 bases. This CDR3 reads CASSPTAGRDYGYTF. The CDR3 DNA follows: TGTGCCAGCAGTCCTACGGCGGGACGAGACTATGGCTACACCTTC.

This clonotype was observed a handful of times. The chain links TRBV6-2 or TRBV6-3 to TRBJ1-4; TRBD1 matches 10 bases. The junction had 5 bases not matched to a gene; V was cut back by 6 bases and J by 7 bases. Germline CDR1 and CDR2: MNHEY and SVGEGT. The CDR3 consists of 14 residues. The CDR3 reads CASSPGTGVEKLFF. The DNA of the CDR3 is TGTGCCAGCAGCCCCGGGACAGGGGTTGAAAAACTGTTTTTT.

This clonotype was picked up many times. This chain joins TRBV7-9 and TRBJ1-2; 9 bases fit TRBD1. This CDR3 has 17 amino acids. Per germline, CDR1 SEHNR and CDR2 FQNEAQ (reference sequence). V was pared by 0 bases and J by 1 base, with 6 bases of the junction left unmatched. The CDR3 sequence: CASSLAGQGPDNYGYTF. DNA for the CDR3: TGTGCCAGCAGCTTAGCGGGACAGGGACCTGATAACTATGGCTACACCTTC.

The table lists this clonotype with a few counts. CDR3 DNA sequence: TGCAGTGGGTTGGAGGGGGGGTCGGGAGAGACCCAGTACTTC. It yields the protein CSGLEGGSGETQYF. The chain has TRBV20-1 and TRBJ2-5; D may be TRBD2 (7 bases). Germline CDR1 DFQATT, CDR2 SNEGSKA (reference sequence). The V end was cut by 7 bases, the J end by 4 bases, with 19 bases between. The CDR3 is 14 residues long.

This clonotype was observed a few times. The V call is TRBV9, the J call TRBJ1-6; possibly TRBD1 for D (5 bases). V dropped 0 bases and J dropped 7 bases, with 8 bases sitting between them. Germline-derived CDR1 and CDR2 are SGDLS and YYNGEE. This CDR3 spans 14 amino acids. CDR3 loop: CASSVARANSPLHF. The CDR3 bases are TGTGCCAGCAGCGTAGCCAGGGCCAATTCACCCCTCCACTTT.

This clonotype was recorded many times. CDR3 residues: CASSLRRLNTEAFF. The CDR3 DNA is TGTGCCAGCAGCTTGAGACGGTTGAACACTGAAGCTTTCTTT. The chain uses TRBV5-4 and TRBJ1-1, with no clear D. The CDR3 is 14 residues long. CDR1 and CDR2 from the germline V gene are SGHNT and YYREEE (reference sequence). With 1 base removed from V and 0 bases from J, the gap between germline ends came to 7 bases.

This chain links TRBV4-1 with TRBJ2-3; no reliable D call. V lost 1 base, J lost 1 base, and 12 bases lay in between. The germline gives CDR1 MGHRA, CDR2 YSYEKL. The CDR3 has 16 residues. Written as DNA, the CDR3 is TGCGCCAGCAGCCAAGGGGTGAACGAAGGCACAGATACGCAGTATTTT. This translates into CASSQGVNEGTDTQYF.

This clonotype was seen a few times. V and J are TRBV20-1 and TRBJ1-5; weak D call: TRBD1 (5 bases). This CDR3 comprises 14 residues. Looked up from germline, CDR1 is DFQATT and CDR2 is SNEGSKA (reference sequence). Between the trimmed V and J ends, which lost 3 bases and 7 bases, there was a span of 16 bases. CDR3 loop: CSASFGEAGQPQHF. The CDR3, as DNA: TGCAGTGCTAGCTTCGGAGAGGCAGGGCAGCCCCAGCATTTT.

The chain couples TRBV21-1 to TRBJ2-7; whether TRBD1, the table's D call, matches the DNA was not checked. TRBV21-1 corresponds to a pseudogene. This CDR3 comprises 14 residues. The CDR3 nucleotides are TGTGCCAGCAGCAAGGAGGTCAGGGAGTACGAGCAGTACTTC. Encoded protein: CASSKEVREYEQYF.

CDR3 protein: CASSQGEVSYNEQFF. The CDR3 DNA is TGTGCCAGCAGCCAGGGGGAGGTCTCCTACAATGAGCAGTTCTTC. The chain uses TRBV3-1 and TRBJ2-1; tentatively, D is TRBD2 (6 bases). This CDR3 has 15 amino acids. The ends were cut back, 3 bases at V and 0 bases at J, with 9 bases in the middle. In germline, CDR1 is LGHDT, CDR2 YNNKEL (reference sequence).

The gene calls are TRBV7-2 and TRBJ2-5; perhaps TRBD2 as D (6 bases). The CDR3 runs 11 residues. V was shortened by 4 bases and J by 8 bases, with 8 bases between the two germline ends. Germline values: CDR1 SGHTA, CDR2 FQGNSA. The chain's CDR3 is CASSSSATQYF. The CDR3 bases are TGTGCCAGCAGCTCTAGCGCTACCCAGTACTTC.

The sample holds a few counts of this clonotype. The genes are TRBV19 and TRBJ1-5; TRBD1 aligns across 7 bases. This CDR3 is built from 14 residues. V gave up 9 bases and J gave up 4 bases; unmatched junction bases: 9. In germline, CDR1 is LNHDA, CDR2 SQIVND (reference sequence). CDR3 DNA: TGTGCCAGCCAACAGGGGTTAGGGAATCAGCCCCAGCATTTT. Amino acids: CASQQGLGNQPQHF.

This clonotype was observed a few times. The rearrangement uses TRBV29-1 and TRBJ2-5, with D unresolved. This CDR3 has 13 amino acids. V dropped 6 bases and J dropped 0 bases, with 11 bases sitting between them. The germline CDR1 and CDR2 sequences are SQVTM and ANQGSEA. The CDR3 protein is CSVPDHYQETQYF. As DNA, the CDR3 is TGCAGCGTGCCGGACCACTACCAAGAGACCCAGTACTTC.

V usage is TRBV6-2 or TRBV6-3 and J usage is TRBJ1-2, with D uncertain. Germline CDR1 reads MNHEY; CDR2 reads SVGEGT. Trimming stripped 8 bases from V and 2 bases from J, with 6 bases between. CDR3 length: 11 residues. This CDR3 reads CASQRNYGYTF. The CDR3 bases are TGTGCCAGCCAGCGGAACTATGGCTACACCTTC.

V gene TRBV6-2 or TRBV6-3 combines with J gene TRBJ2-7; D remains ambiguous. In germline, CDR1 is MNHEY, CDR2 SVGEGT. The CDR3 covers 14 residues. V lost 7 bases and J 0 bases, leaving 13 bases between the germline ends. The CDR3 nucleotides read TGTGCCAGCATTGCAAGAGCCAACTCCTACGAGCAGTACTTC. It is translated as CASIARANSYEQYF.

This chain uses TRBV20-1 with TRBJ2-4; 9 nucleotides align to TRBD2. Losses at the gene ends were 3 bases for V and 5 bases for J; bases not matched to a gene: 11. Germline V gives CDR1 DFQATT, CDR2 SNEGSKA (reference sequence). The length of the CDR3 is 16 residues. CDR3 amino acids: CSASSLLAGDQNIQYF. In DNA form, the CDR3 reads TGCAGTGCTAGCTCACTCTTAGCGGGGGACCAAAACATTCAGTACTTC.

This rearrangement joins TRBV29-1 to TRBJ2-5; D may correspond to TRBD1 or TRBD2 (5 bases each). Trimming left V 0 bases short and J 7 bases short, with 12 bases between. This CDR3 spans 13 amino acids. The germline V gene has CDR1 SQVTM and CDR2 ANQGSEA. DNA of the CDR3: TGCAGCGTTGAAGATTCTGGGGGTTGGACCCAGTACTTC. This encodes CSVEDSGGWTQYF.

The rearrangement joins TRBV5-1 to TRBJ2-1, with a weak D call TRBD2 (6 bases). The germline gives CDR1 SGHRS, CDR2 YFSETQ. V was pared by 1 base and J by 8 bases, with 16 bases between. The CDR3 has 15 amino acids. The chain's CDR3 is CASSLRGSGGHEQFF. The CDR3 DNA is TGCGCCAGCAGCTTGAGGGGCTCCGGGGGACATGAGCAGTTCTTC.

The rearrangement joins TRBV7-9 to TRBJ2-2; 7 positions agree with TRBD2. CDR1 is SEHNR, CDR2 FQNEAQ, per germline (reference sequence). The CDR3 has 14 residues. J was trimmed by 4 bases and V by 8 bases; bases with no gene match: 7. The CDR3 coding sequence is TGTGCCAGCGGCCCGGCTAGCGGCACCGGGGAGCTGTTTTTT. Amino acid sequence: CASGPASGTGELFF.